This T cell receptor (beta chain) was recorded in a study of read filtering for tumor transcriptome and immune sequencing. About the research overall: 8 patients were R-ISS I, 16 were R-ISS II, roughly 7 were R-ISS III. Whole-transcriptome libraries were prepared after DNase treatment.

The table lists this clonotype with many counts. Its antigen is unidentified. The library was built from 400 to 500 ng RNA with molecular barcoded adaptors for alpha/delta and beta/gamma chains. TCRdb reanalysed the reads using MiXCR and keeps one entry per CDR3 protein. The table records under 50,000 distinct CDR3 sequences, roughly 15% of them present only once. Study findings and constraints: Correlation between methods rose after single-read clonotypes were removed. Roughly 80% of IR-seq clonotypes had one read, totaling around 3.4% of reads; RNA-seq: about 69% and 49%.

V lost 4 bases and J lost 2; bases outside the gene matches: 4. The CDR3 contains 14 residues. Germline V gene data show CDR1 as MNHEY and CDR2 as SMNVEV (reference sequence). The chain joins TRBV27 to TRBJ2-5; TRBD2 matches 7 bases. The clonotype was recovered from a donor aged 40 or over with multiple myeloma. Sequenced input: a population of CD138-negative cells sorted from bone marrow. This chain's CDR3 is CASSSRLAQETQYF. The CDR3 DNA is TGTGCCAGCAGTTCCAGACTAGCACAAGAGACCCAGTACTTC.